These 6 T cell receptor beta chains originate from one sample sequenced in a study of molecular identifiers for immune sequencing clone quantification. Each CDR3 protein gets one entry after TCRdb re-called the PCR reads with MiXCR. The sample has some 40,000 distinct CDR3 sequences; approximately 25% are singletons. The sequenced material came from naive CD8+ T cells from blood, with Jurkat cell RNA spiked in. Subset in this sample: FACS-sorted CD8+CD4-CCR7+CD45RA+ naive T cells. These receptors were taken from a human donor in good health. Some libraries in this study had Jurkat cell RNA spiked in.

With respect to this clonotype: One end of the junction varies from germline; a read error may be responsible. V is TRBV7-2 and J is TRBJ2-3, with 10 positions matching TRBD2. Germline CDR1 reads SGHTA; CDR2 reads FQGNSA. The CDR3 totals 16 residues. CDR3 nucleotide sequence: TGTGCCGGCAGCTCCATTTCTAGCGGGGGTTGGGATGCGCGGTATTTT. Protein product: CAGSSISSGGWDARYF.

This clonotype was seen repeatedly, ten times or more. The rearrangement links TRBV20-1 to TRBJ2-7, with 9 positions matching TRBD2. Unmatched junction bases numbered 8, after V lost 3 bases and J lost 2 bases. Germline-derived CDR1 and CDR2 are DFQATT and SNEGSKA (reference sequence). The length of the CDR3 is 15 residues. CDR3 DNA sequence: TGCAGTGCTAGGATGCGGCTAGCGGGGACCTACGAGCAGTACTTC. Its protein product is CSARMRLAGTYEQYF.

This clonotype was seen at least ten times. The CDR3, as DNA: TGTGCCAGCAGCTTAGCAGTCGGAGAGCCAGATACGCAGTATTTT. Its protein is CASSLAVGEPDTQYF. This chain uses TRBV7-9 with TRBJ2-3; D is unresolved. Germline CDR1 is SEHNR and CDR2 is FQNEAQ (reference sequence). The CDR3 spans 15 residues. The V and J ends lost 0 bases and 4 bases respectively, with 11 bases between them.

As for this clonotype: A much larger clone lies one base from this, so it may be a read error. The CDR3 loop is CASSKDVGSTGELFF. The CDR3, as DNA: TGCGCCAGCAGCAAAGATGTCGGAAGCACCGGGGAGCTGTTTTTT. The V and J genes are TRBV4-3 and TRBJ2-2; D is unclear. The CDR3 has 15 residues. Germline assignment: CDR1 LGHNA and CDR2 YSLEER.

This clonotype appeared many times. The chain is built from TRBV20-1 and TRBJ2-7; 7 bases map to TRBD1. V was clipped by 0 bases and J by 7 bases; unmatched bases: 12. CDR1 is DFQATT and CDR2 is SNEGSKA in the germline V gene (reference sequence). CDR3 length: 15 amino acids. CDR3 nucleotide sequence: TGCAGTGCTAGAGAACAGGGGCATTTGGGCAATGAGCAGTACTTC. Protein: CSAREQGHLGNEQYF.

This clonotype was recorded once. Since a much larger clone is just one base distant, this may be a read error. This CDR3 is missing its conserved last phenylalanine or tryptophan, likely due to a read error. The chain recombines TRBV4-1 with TRBJ2-1, with D maybe TRBD2 (6 bases). This CDR3 spans 15 amino acids. Looked up from germline, CDR1 is MGHRA and CDR2 is YSYEKL. V was trimmed by 2 bases and J by 10 bases, leaving 18 bases between them. CDR3 nucleotides: TGCGCCAGCAGCCAACTCATAACGGGGAGGCGGGAGCAGTTCCTC. Residues: CASSQLITGRREQFL.